This T cell receptor (beta chain) was sequenced in a study of post-analysis software for immune sequencing data. On the study more broadly: Patients with relapsing-remitting, secondary progressive and progressive-relapsing multiple sclerosis courses were all represented. Regarding the study as a whole: There were five or six TRBV segments more frequent in patients than controls, and TRBV5-6, TRBV5-1 and TRBV20-1 were among them. Analysis by F measure revealed that same-batch samples clustered strongly together. Relative to controls, patients with multiple sclerosis showed significantly lower normalized Chao1 diversity.

This clonotype was seen once. As yet, its antigen is unknown. A much larger clone is a single base away; this may be a read error. This CDR3 has 15 amino acids. Germline V CDR1 and CDR2: DFQATT, SNEGSKA (reference sequence). Trimming shortened V by 0 bases and J by 0 bases, and 8 bases separated the two germline ends. Researchers reported that TCR beta cDNA libraries carried unique molecular identifiers. The T cell input of roughly 0.95 to 10 million gave about half a million cDNA molecules. TCRdb fed the PCR reads into MiXCR, producing one record per CDR3 protein. The table shows 750,000 to 950,000 distinct CDR3 sequences, with around 46% occurring only once.

V gene TRBV20-1 combines with J gene TRBJ1-4; D gene unclear. The receptor was derived from a girl aged 5 to 17 with multiple sclerosis. The sample taken for sequencing was blood. CDR3 coding DNA: TGCAGTGCTAGAGATCCCAGTACAACTAATGAAAAACTGTTTTTT. As protein: CSARDPSTTNEKLFF.